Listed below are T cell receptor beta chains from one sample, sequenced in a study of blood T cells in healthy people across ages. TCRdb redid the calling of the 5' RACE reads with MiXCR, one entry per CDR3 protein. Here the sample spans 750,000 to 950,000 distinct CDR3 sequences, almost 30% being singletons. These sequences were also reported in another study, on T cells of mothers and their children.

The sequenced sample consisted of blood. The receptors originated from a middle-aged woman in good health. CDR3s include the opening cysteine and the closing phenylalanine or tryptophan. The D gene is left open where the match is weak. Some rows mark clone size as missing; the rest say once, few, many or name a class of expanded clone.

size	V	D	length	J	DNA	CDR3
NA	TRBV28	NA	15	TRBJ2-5	TGTGCCAGCAGTTTGGACAGTACCATCCAAGAGACCCAGTACTTC	CASSLDSTIQETQYF
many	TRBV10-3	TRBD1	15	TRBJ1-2	TGTGCCATCAGTGAATTGGACAGGGGTTTGGGCGGCTACACCTTC	CAISELDRGLGGYTF
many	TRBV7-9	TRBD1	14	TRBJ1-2	TGTGCCAGCAGCCCGGGGACAGGCGGCTATGGCTACACCTTC	CASSPGTGGYGYTF
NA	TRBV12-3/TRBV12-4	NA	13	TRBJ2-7	TGTACCAGCAGTTTAGGGCAGATCTACGAGCAGTACTTC	CTSSLGQIYEQYF
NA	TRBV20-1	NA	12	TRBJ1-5	TGCAGTGGCCAGAATAGCAATCAGCCCCAGCATTTT	CSGQNSNQPQHF
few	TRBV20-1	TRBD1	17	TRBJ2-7	TGCAGTGCTAGAGATCGGCAGGGGGCCCACTACAGCTACGAGCAGTACTTC	CSARDRQGAHYSYEQYF
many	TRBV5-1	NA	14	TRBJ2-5	TGCGCCAGCAGCACGGGACGGGGACAAGAGACCCAGTACTTC	CASSTGRGQETQYF
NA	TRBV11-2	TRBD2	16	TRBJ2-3	TGTGTCAGCAGCTTGGGGGCTAGCGGGAGTGCAGATACGCAGTATTTT	CVSSLGASGSADTQYF
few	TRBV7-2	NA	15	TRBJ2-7	TGTGCCAGCTTAGAGGGGGGGACAAAAGCCTACGAGCAGTACTTC	CASLEGGTKAYEQYF
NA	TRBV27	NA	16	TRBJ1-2	TGTGCCAGCAGTTTATCGAGAGGTGAGGGCTCCTATGGCTACACCTTC	CASSLSRGEGSYGYTF
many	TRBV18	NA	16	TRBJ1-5	TGTGCCAGCTCACCGAAATCTCAGGGGAGCAATCAGCCCCAGCATTTT	CASSPKSQGSNQPQHF
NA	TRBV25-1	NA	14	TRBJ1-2	TGTGCCAGCAGTGAATTAGGACGCAGCTATGGCTACACCTTC	CASSELGRSYGYTF
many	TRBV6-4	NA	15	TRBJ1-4	TGTGCCAGCAGTGACTCGATGGGTAGTGGGGAAAAACTGTTTTTT	CASSDSMGSGEKLFF
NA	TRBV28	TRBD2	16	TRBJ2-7	TGTGCCAGCAGTTCGCCTAGCGGTTCGAACCCCTACGAGCAGTACTTC	CASSSPSGSNPYEQYF
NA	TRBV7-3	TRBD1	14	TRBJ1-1	TGTGCCAGCAGCCACGACAGGGAGAACACTGAAGCTTTCTTT	CASSHDRENTEAFF
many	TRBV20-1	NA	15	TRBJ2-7	TGCAGTGCTAGGGGGGGGGCTAGGAGTACCTACGAGCAGTACTTC	CSARGGARSTYEQYF
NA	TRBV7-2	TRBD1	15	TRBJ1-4	TGTGCCAGCAGCCCCCGAGGCAGGGGGCGTGAAAAACTGTTTTTT	CASSPRGRGREKLFF
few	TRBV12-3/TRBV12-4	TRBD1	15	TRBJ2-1	TGTGCCAGCAGTCAACAGGGGACCCCCTACAATGAGCAGTTCTTC	CASSQQGTPYNEQFF
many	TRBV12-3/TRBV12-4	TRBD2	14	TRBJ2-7	TGTGCCAGCAGTTTTGGACTAGAGGTCGGCGAGCAGTACTTC	CASSFGLEVGEQYF
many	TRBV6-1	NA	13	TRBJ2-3	TGTGCCAGCGGCGAGTATAGCACAGATACGCAGTATTTT	CASGEYSTDTQYF
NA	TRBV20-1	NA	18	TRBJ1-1	TGCAGTGCTAGTAATTATAATATGGTGTTAGGGATCAAAACTGAAGCTTTCTTT	CSASNYNMVLGIKTEAFF
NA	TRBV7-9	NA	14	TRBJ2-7	TGTGCCAGCAGCCTCGCGGGCGAGTGGTACGAGCAGTACTTC	CASSLAGEWYEQYF
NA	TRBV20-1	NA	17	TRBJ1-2	TGCAGTGCTAGAGATGAGCGGGTGATGGAGGGCCGCTATGGCTACACCTTC	CSARDERVMEGRYGYTF
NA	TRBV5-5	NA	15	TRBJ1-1	TGTGCCAGCAGCTCTGGGAGGACAGCGAACACTGAAGCTTTCTTT	CASSSGRTANTEAFF
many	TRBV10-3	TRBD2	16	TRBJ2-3	TGTGCCATCAGTGAGTCGTGGGGGAGGGGTACAGATACGCAGTATTTT	CAISESWGRGTDTQYF
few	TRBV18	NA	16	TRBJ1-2	TGTGCCAGCTCACCAGGCAGACAAAGGGTCAACTATGGCTACACCTTC	CASSPGRQRVNYGYTF
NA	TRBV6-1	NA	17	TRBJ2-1	TGTGCCAGCAGTCCCGCCCTAAGGGCAGGGAATAACAATGAGCAGTTCTTC	CASSPALRAGNNNEQFF
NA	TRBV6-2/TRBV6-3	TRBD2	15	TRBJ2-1	TGTGCCTGGAGTTCCGGGGGAGGGTCCTACAATGAGCAGTTCTTC	CAWSSGGGSYNEQFF
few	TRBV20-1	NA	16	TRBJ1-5	TGCAGTGCTAGAGATGGACAGAAGTATAGCAATCAGCCCCAGCATTTT	CSARDGQKYSNQPQHF
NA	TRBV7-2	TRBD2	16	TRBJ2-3	TGTGCCAGCAGCTCCCAAGGCCTAGCGGGGGCCGATACGCAGTATTTT	CASSSQGLAGADTQYF